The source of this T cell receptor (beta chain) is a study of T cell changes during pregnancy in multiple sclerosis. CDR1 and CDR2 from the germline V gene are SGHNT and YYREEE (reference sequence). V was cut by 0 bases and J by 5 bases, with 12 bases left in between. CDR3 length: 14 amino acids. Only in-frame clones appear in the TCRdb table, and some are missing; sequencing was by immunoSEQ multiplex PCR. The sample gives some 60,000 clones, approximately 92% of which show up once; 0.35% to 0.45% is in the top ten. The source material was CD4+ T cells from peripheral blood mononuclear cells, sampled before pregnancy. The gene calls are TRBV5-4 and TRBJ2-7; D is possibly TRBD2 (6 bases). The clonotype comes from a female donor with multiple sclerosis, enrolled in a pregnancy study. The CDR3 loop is CASSLGGRRDEQYF. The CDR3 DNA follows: TGTGCCAGCAGCTTGGGGGGGAGGCGGGACGAGCAGTACTTC.